The rows below give T cell receptor beta chains drawn from one sample of a study of early T cells in non-severe SARS-CoV-2 infection. In TCRdb, the 5' RACE reads were re-called with MiXCR into one record per CDR3 protein. The data contain about 77,000 distinct CDR3 sequences, around 12% of them singletons. The sample consisted of whole blood, taken at baseline. The source is an adult who was a healthcare worker with PCR-confirmed SARS-CoV-2 infection or an uninfected control (not recorded which). The donor label of this sample is uncertain. Each CDR3 is given with its conserved first and last residue. The D gene is left open where the match is weak. Only part of the rows carry a size: once, few, many, or a class if the clone is expanded.

J gene: TRBJ2-7
clone size: many
D gene: TRBD2
V gene: TRBV4-2
CDR3 DNA: TGTGCCAGCAGCCAAGAGGCTAGCGGGGGGGCCCTCTACGAGCAGTACTTC
CDR3 protein: CASSQEASGGALYEQYF

J gene: TRBJ2-7
clone size: few
D gene: -
V gene: TRBV5-4
CDR3 DNA: TGTGCCAGCAGCTTACGCGGAGGAGGCGGGGAGCAGTACTTC
CDR3 protein: CASSLRGGGGEQYF

J gene: TRBJ2-7
clone size: few
D gene: -
V gene: TRBV10-1
CDR3 DNA: TGCGCCAGCAGTGAGCACTTCCCACCGTCCGAGCAGTACTTC
CDR3 protein: CASSEHFPPSEQYF

J gene: TRBJ1-2
clone size: -
D gene: TRBD1
V gene: TRBV9
CDR3 DNA: TGTGCCAGCAGCGCGGAGGGGGCATCCTATGGCTACACCTTC
CDR3 protein: CASSAEGASYGYTF

J gene: TRBJ2-1
clone size: few
D gene: -
V gene: TRBV19
CDR3 DNA: TGTGCCAGTAGTATTTTAGGGGCGGGGGCCGCCCGGAATGAGCAGTTCTTC
CDR3 protein: CASSILGAGAARNEQFF

J gene: TRBJ1-1
clone size: many
D gene: -
V gene: TRBV12-3/TRBV12-4
CDR3 DNA: TGTGCCAGCAGTTTATCGTCTTCCGGGAAGTCGAACACTGAAGCTTTCTTT
CDR3 protein: CASSLSSSGKSNTEAFF

J gene: TRBJ2-7
clone size: many
D gene: TRBD2
V gene: TRBV4-1
CDR3 DNA: TGCGCCAGCAGCCAAGAGGGGCGGGAGGAGCAGTACTTC
CDR3 protein: CASSQEGREEQYF

J gene: TRBJ2-7
clone size: few
D gene: -
V gene: TRBV11-2
CDR3 DNA: TGTGCCAGCAGCTTATTTGGGGACCCCACAAACTACGAGCAGTACTTC
CDR3 protein: CASSLFGDPTNYEQYF

J gene: TRBJ2-5
clone size: many
D gene: TRBD2
V gene: TRBV7-2
CDR3 DNA: TGTGCCAGCAGCTTAGAGCGGGGGCTCCATCAGACCCAGTACTTC
CDR3 protein: CASSLERGLHQTQYF

J gene: TRBJ2-1
clone size: -
D gene: TRBD2
V gene: TRBV12-3/TRBV12-4
CDR3 DNA: TGTGCCAGCAGTTTAGCGCACGGGGGGGCCGTCTCCTACAATGAGCAGTTCTTC
CDR3 protein: CASSLAHGGAVSYNEQFF

J gene: TRBJ2-6
clone size: -
D gene: -
V gene: TRBV2
CDR3 DNA: TGTGCCACCGACGCCTCTGGGGCCAACGTCCTGACTTTC
CDR3 protein: CATDASGANVLTF

J gene: TRBJ2-3
clone size: many
D gene: -
V gene: TRBV7-9
CDR3 DNA: TGTGCCAGCAGAGCAGCTCGACTCGCGGCTCACACAGATACGCAGTATTTT
CDR3 protein: CASRAARLAAHTDTQYF

J gene: TRBJ2-1
clone size: -
D gene: -
V gene: TRBV18
CDR3 DNA: TGTGCCAGCTCCCCGGGAGTGAACAATGAGCAGTTCTTC
CDR3 protein: CASSPGVNNEQFF

J gene: TRBJ1-5
clone size: few
D gene: -
V gene: TRBV5-5
CDR3 DNA: TGTGCCAGCAGCTTGACAGGTCATGGTAATCAGCCCCAGCATTTT
CDR3 protein: CASSLTGHGNQPQHF

J gene: TRBJ2-7
clone size: once
D gene: TRBD1
V gene: TRBV10-3
CDR3 DNA: TGTGCCATCAGGAGGACAGGGATATTTGGGGGAGGACTGAGTAGCAGCGAGCAGTACTTC
CDR3 protein: CAIRRTGIFGGGLSSSEQYF

J gene: TRBJ2-1
clone size: many
D gene: -
V gene: TRBV27
CDR3 DNA: TGTGCCAGCAGTTATCAGGGGAGCAATGAGCAGTTCTTC
CDR3 protein: CASSYQGSNEQFF

J gene: TRBJ1-2
clone size: -
D gene: -
V gene: TRBV29-1
CDR3 DNA: TGCAGCGTTACCTACTTAGGCTATGGCTACACCTTC
CDR3 protein: CSVTYLGYGYTF

J gene: TRBJ2-7
clone size: few
D gene: -
V gene: TRBV7-2
CDR3 DNA: TGTGCCAGCAGCAAAGGGGTTGTAGAATACGAGCAGTACTTC
CDR3 protein: CASSKGVVEYEQYF

J gene: TRBJ1-1
clone size: many
D gene: TRBD1
V gene: TRBV7-3
CDR3 DNA: TGTGCCAGCAGTCCATACGGGGGACAGGCGCCCGAAGCTTTCTTT
CDR3 protein: CASSPYGGQAPEAFF

J gene: TRBJ1-6
clone size: -
D gene: TRBD1
V gene: TRBV5-4
CDR3 DNA: TGTGCCAGCAGCATAGAGGACAGGGGGAGGTCACCCCTCCACTTT
CDR3 protein: CASSIEDRGRSPLHF

J gene: TRBJ2-4
clone size: -
D gene: -
V gene: TRBV5-6
CDR3 DNA: TGTGCCAGCAGCTCGGGGGCCAAAAACATTCAGTACTTC
CDR3 protein: CASSSGAKNIQYF

J gene: TRBJ2-1
clone size: -
D gene: TRBD1
V gene: TRBV18
CDR3 DNA: TGTGCCAGCTCACCGGCCTCCGACAGGGGTGGTGAGCAGTTCTTC
CDR3 protein: CASSPASDRGGEQFF

J gene: TRBJ2-1
clone size: many
D gene: -
V gene: TRBV7-6
CDR3 DNA: TGTGCCAGCAGCTTAAAGGCGGGAGAGCAGTTCTTC
CDR3 protein: CASSLKAGEQFF

J gene: TRBJ2-3
clone size: few
D gene: -
V gene: TRBV29-1
CDR3 DNA: TGCAGCGTTTCTGGGGGTGCAGATACGCAGTATTTT
CDR3 protein: CSVSGGADTQYF

J gene: TRBJ2-7
clone size: few
D gene: TRBD2
V gene: TRBV28
CDR3 DNA: TGTGCCAGCAGTTTAGTTGCGGGAGGGTCCTACGAGCAGTACTTC
CDR3 protein: CASSLVAGGSYEQYF

J gene: TRBJ2-7
clone size: -
D gene: -
V gene: TRBV2
CDR3 DNA: TGTGCCAGCAGCGCGGACCGGCAGAGGCAGTACTTC
CDR3 protein: CASSADRQRQYF

J gene: TRBJ2-4
clone size: few
D gene: -
V gene: TRBV10-2
CDR3 DNA: TGCGCCAGCAGCGACCTAAACATTCAGTACTTC
CDR3 protein: CASSDLNIQYF

J gene: TRBJ2-7
clone size: few
D gene: TRBD2
V gene: TRBV6-2/TRBV6-3
CDR3 DNA: TGTGCCAGCAGTTTTCCGGGACTAGCGGGAGGAGACGAGCAGTACTTC
CDR3 protein: CASSFPGLAGGDEQYF

J gene: TRBJ1-6
clone size: -
D gene: -
V gene: TRBV18
CDR3 DNA: TGTGCCAGCTCACCGCGACGGAATAATTCACCCCTCCACTTT
CDR3 protein: CASSPRRNNSPLHF

J gene: TRBJ1-6
clone size: few
D gene: -
V gene: TRBV12-5
CDR3 DNA: TGTGCTAGTGGTTTGTCGGGGGGCGCGGGATCACCCCTCCACTTT
CDR3 protein: CASGLSGGAGSPLHF